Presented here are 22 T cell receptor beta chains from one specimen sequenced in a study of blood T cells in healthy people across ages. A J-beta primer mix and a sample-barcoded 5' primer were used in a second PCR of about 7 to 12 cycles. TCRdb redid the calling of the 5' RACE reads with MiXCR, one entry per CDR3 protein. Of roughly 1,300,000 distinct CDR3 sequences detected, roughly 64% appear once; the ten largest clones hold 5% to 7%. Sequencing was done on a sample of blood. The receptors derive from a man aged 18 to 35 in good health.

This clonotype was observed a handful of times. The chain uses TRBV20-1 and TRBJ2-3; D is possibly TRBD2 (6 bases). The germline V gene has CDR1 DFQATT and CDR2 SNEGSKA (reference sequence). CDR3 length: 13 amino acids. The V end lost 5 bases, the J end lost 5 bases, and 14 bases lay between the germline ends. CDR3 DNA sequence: TGCAGTGCTCCACGGGGAGGTGGAGATACGCAGTATTTT. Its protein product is CSAPRGGGDTQYF.

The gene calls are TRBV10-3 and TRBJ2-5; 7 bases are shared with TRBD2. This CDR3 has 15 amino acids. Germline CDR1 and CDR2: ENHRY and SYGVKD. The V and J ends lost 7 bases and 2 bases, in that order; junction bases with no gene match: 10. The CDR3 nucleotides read TGTGCCATCAAGGGCCATCTAGCGGAGCAAGAGACCCAGTACTTC. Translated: CAIKGHLAEQETQYF.

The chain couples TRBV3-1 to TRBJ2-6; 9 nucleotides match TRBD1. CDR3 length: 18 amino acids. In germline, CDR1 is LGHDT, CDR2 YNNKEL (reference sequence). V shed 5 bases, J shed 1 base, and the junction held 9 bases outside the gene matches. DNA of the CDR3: TGTGCCAGCAGCGGACGGGACAGGGTAAAATCTGGGGCCAACGTCCTGACTTTC. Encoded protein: CASSGRDRVKSGANVLTF.

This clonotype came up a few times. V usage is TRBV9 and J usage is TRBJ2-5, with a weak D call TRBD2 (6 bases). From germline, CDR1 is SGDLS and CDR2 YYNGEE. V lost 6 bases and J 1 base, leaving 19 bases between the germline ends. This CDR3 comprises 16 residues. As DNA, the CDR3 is TGTGCCAGCACCCCTACTATGAGCGGGTTCCAAGAGACCCAGTACTTC. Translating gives CASTPTMSGFQETQYF.

CDR3 region: CASSLVQGPSGYTF. The CDR3 bases are TGTGCCAGCAGCTTAGTCCAGGGGCCGAGCGGCTACACCTTC. The V gene is TRBV7-9, the J gene TRBJ1-2; tentative D call: TRBD1 (6 bases). The CDR3 runs to 14 residues. Germline V gene data show CDR1 as SEHNR and CDR2 as FQNEAQ (reference sequence). V lost 1 base and J lost 8, with 14 bases in between.

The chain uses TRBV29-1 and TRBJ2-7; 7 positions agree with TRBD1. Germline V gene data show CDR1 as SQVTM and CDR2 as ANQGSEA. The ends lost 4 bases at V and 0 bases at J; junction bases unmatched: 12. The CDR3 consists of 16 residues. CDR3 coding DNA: TGCAGCGTTGTTGGCGCTACCGGACAGGCCTCCTACGAGCAGTACTTC. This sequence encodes CSVVGATGQASYEQYF.

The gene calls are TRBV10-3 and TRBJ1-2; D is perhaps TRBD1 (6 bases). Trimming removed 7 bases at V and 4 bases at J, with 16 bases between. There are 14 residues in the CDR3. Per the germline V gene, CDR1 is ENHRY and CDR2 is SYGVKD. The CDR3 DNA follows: TGTGCCATCACCCCAGGACAGAGCGGCTATGGCTACACCTTC. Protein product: CAITPGQSGYGYTF.

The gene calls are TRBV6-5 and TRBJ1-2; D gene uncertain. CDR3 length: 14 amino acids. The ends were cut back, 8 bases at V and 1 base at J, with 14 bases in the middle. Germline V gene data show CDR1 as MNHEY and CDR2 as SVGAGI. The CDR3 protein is CASSEEVNNYGYTF. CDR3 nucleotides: TGTGCCAGCTCTGAGGAGGTCAATAACTATGGCTACACCTTC.

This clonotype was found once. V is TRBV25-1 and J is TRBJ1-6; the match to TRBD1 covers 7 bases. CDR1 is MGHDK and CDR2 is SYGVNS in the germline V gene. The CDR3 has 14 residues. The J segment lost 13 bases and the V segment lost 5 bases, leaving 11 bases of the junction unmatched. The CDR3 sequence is CASSPDRAPSPLHF. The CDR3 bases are TGTGCCAGCAGTCCCGACAGGGCCCCCTCGCCCCTCCACTTT. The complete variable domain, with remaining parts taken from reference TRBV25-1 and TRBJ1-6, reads EADIYQTPRYLVIGTGKKITLECSQTMGHDKMYWYQQDPGMELHLIHYSYGVNSTEKGDLSSESTVSRIRTEHFPLTLESARPSHTSQYLCASSPDRAPSPLHFGNGTRLTVT.

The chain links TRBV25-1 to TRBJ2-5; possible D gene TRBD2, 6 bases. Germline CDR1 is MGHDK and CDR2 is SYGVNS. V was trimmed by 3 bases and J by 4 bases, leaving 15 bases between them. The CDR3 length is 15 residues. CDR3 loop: CASSEDGGVVETQYF. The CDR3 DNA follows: TGTGCCAGCAGTGAGGACGGAGGGGTGGTAGAGACCCAGTACTTC.

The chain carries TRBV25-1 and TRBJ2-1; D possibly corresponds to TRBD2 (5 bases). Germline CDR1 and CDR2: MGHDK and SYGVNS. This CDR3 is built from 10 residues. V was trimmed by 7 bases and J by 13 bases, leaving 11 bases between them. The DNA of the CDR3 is TGTGCCAGCATGGGAGAGACCCAGTTCTTC. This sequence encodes CASMGETQFF.

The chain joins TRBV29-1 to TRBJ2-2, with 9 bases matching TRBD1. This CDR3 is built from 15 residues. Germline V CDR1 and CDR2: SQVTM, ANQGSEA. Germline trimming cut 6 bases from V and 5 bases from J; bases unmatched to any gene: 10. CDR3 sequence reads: CSVGGQGRGTGELFF. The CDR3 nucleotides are TGCAGCGTGGGGGGACAGGGTCGAGGGACCGGGGAGCTGTTTTTT.

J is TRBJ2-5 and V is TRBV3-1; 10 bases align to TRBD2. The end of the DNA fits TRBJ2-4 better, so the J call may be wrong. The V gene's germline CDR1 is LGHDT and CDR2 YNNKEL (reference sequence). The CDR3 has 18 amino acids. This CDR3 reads CASSQRLAGASAKNIQYF. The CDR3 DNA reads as TGTGCCAGCAGCCAACGGCTAGCGGGAGCTTCAGCCAAAAACATTCAGTACTTC.

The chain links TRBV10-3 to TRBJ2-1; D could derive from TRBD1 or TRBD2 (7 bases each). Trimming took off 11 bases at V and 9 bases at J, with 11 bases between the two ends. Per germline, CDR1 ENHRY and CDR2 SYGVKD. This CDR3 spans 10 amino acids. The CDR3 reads CAPGGAEQFF. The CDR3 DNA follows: TGTGCCCCAGGGGGGGCTGAGCAGTTCTTC.

The CDR3 DNA reads TGCGCCAGCAGCTACCCGGCCGAAGCTCCACGGGATACGCAGTATTTT. Translating it yields CASSYPAEAPRDTQYF. The rearrangement links TRBV5-1 to TRBJ2-3; D is unclear. V dropped 3 bases and J dropped 6 bases, with 20 bases sitting between them. The germline gives CDR1 SGHRS, CDR2 YFSETQ. The CDR3 runs to 16 residues.

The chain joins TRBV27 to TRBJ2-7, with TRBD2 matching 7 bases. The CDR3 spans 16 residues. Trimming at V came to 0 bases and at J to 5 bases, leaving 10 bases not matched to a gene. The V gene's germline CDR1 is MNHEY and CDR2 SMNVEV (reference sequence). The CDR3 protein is CASSLSGRGRGNEQYF. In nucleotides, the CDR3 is TGTGCCAGCAGTTTATCGGGGCGGGGGAGGGGCAACGAGCAGTACTTC.

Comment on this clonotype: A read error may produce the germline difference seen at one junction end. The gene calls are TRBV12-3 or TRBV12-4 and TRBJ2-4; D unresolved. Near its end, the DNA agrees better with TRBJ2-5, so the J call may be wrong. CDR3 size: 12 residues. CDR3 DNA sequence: TGTGCCAGCGCCCGGTCCCAAGGGACCCAGTACTTC. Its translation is CASARSQGTQYF.

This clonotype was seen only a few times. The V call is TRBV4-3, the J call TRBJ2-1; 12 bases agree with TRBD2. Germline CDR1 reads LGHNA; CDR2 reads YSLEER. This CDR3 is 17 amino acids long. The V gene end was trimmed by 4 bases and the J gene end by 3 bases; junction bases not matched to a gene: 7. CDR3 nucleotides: TGCGCCAGCAGCCCCTTGGCTAGCGGGGGGGACTACAATGAGCAGTTCTTC. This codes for CASSPLASGGDYNEQFF.

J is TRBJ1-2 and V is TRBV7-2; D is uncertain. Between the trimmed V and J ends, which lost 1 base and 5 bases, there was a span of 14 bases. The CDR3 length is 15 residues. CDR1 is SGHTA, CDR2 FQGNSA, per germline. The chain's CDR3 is CASSLDERGNYGYTF. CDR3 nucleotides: TGTGCCAGCAGCTTAGACGAGCGGGGAAATTATGGCTACACCTTC.

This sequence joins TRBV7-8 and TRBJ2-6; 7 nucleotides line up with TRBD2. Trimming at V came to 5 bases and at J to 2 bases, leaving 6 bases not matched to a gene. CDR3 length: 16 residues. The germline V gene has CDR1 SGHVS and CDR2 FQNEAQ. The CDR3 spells CASSKVGGAGANVLTF. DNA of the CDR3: TGTGCCAGCAGCAAAGTTGGGGGGGCTGGGGCCAACGTCCTGACTTTC.

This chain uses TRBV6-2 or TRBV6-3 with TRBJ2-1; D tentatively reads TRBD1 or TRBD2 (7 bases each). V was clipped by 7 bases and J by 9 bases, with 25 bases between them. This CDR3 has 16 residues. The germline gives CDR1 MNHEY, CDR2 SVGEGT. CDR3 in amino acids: CASNDLTGRDVGEQFF. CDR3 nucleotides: TGTGCCAGCAACGACCTGACAGGGAGGGACGTAGGTGAGCAGTTCTTC.

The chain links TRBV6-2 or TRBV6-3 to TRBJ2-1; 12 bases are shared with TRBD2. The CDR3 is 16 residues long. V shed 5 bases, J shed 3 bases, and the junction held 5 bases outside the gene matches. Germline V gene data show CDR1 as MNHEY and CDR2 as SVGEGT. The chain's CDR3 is CASSLGLAGIYNEQFF. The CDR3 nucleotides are TGTGCCAGCAGTCTCGGACTAGCGGGGATCTACAATGAGCAGTTCTTC.